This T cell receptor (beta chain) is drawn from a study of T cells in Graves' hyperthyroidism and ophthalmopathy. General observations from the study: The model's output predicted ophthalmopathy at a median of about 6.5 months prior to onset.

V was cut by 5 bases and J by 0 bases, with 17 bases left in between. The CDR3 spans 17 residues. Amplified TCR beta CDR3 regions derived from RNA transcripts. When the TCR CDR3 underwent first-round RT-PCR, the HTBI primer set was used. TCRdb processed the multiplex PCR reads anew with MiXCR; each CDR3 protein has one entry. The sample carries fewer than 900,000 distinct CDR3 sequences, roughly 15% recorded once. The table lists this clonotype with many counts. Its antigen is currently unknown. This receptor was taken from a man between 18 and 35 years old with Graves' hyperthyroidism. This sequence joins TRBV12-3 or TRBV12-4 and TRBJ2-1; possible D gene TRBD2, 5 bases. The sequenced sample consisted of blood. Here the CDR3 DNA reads TGTGCCAGCAGTAACGACATAGCGAGCCACTCCTACAATGAGCAGTTCTTC. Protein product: CASSNDIASHSYNEQFF.